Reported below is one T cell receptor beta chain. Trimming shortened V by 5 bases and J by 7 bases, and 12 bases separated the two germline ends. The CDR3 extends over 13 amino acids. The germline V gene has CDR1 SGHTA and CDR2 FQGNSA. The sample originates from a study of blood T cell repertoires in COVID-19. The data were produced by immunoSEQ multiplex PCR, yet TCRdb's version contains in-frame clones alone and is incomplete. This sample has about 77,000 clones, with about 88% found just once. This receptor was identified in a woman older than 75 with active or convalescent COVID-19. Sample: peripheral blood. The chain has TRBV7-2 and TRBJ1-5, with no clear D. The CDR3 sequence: CASSLDNQQPQHF. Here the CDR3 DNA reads TGTGCCAGCAGCCTCGATAATCAGCAGCCCCAGCATTTT.